Listed here are 5 T cell receptor beta chains from one sample, sequenced in a study of blood T cells in healthy people across ages. The second PCR ran roughly 6 to 11 cycles with a sample-barcoded 5' primer and J-beta primers. TCRdb reprocessed the 5' RACE reads via MiXCR and lists one record per CDR3 protein. The data contain just over 800,000 distinct CDR3 sequences, 62% of them singletons. The specimen was blood. The receptors come from a man aged 30-40 years in good health.

The rearrangement joins TRBV20-1 to TRBJ2-5; 8 nucleotides agree with TRBD2. Germline V gene sequence: CDR1 DFQATT, CDR2 SNEGSKA (reference sequence). The J segment lost 4 bases and the V segment lost 3 bases, leaving 4 bases of the junction unmatched. The CDR3 is made up of 13 amino acids. CDR3 residues: CSASASGGETQYF. The CDR3, as DNA: TGCAGTGCTAGTGCCAGCGGGGGAGAGACCCAGTACTTC.

CDR3 region: CASSQGGTASYEQYF. CDR3 DNA sequence: TGTGCCAGCAGCCAAGGGGGGACAGCCTCCTACGAGCAGTACTTC. The chain employs TRBV14 and TRBJ2-7; 7 bases agree with TRBD1. V lost 1 base to trimming and J lost 0 bases; unmatched junction nucleotides: 3. Germline values: CDR1 SGHDN, CDR2 FVKESK. This CDR3 is built from 15 residues.

This clonotype was counted between two and nine times. The chain carries TRBV10-3 and TRBJ2-5; 13 bases are a match to TRBD2. The CDR3 loop spans 18 amino acids. Germline V CDR1 and CDR2: ENHRY, SYGVKD. Germline trimming cut 4 bases from V and 4 bases from J; bases unmatched to any gene: 12. The CDR3 reads CAISAGTSGEIRGETQYF. CDR3 coding DNA: TGTGCCATCAGTGCGGGGACTAGCGGGGAGATCCGGGGAGAGACCCAGTACTTC.

The chain carries TRBV6-2 or TRBV6-3 and TRBJ2-1; tentative D call: TRBD2 (6 bases). V lost 6 bases, J lost 4 bases, and 13 bases lay in between. CDR3 length: 14 amino acids. Germline CDR1 MNHEY, CDR2 SVGEGT. Written as DNA, the CDR3 is TGTGCCAGCAGGCCCGGGACTTTGTACAATGAGCAGTTCTTC. Protein sequence: CASRPGTLYNEQFF.

This chain links TRBV25-1 with TRBJ2-3, with 10 bases matching TRBD2. V shed 7 bases and J 2 bases; nucleotides not matched to a gene: 3. The CDR3 is made up of 14 amino acids. CDR1 is MGHDK and CDR2 is SYGVNS in the germline V gene. The CDR3: CASNSGGNTDTQYF. The DNA of the CDR3 is TGTGCCAGCAATAGCGGGGGGAACACAGATACGCAGTATTTT.